This T cell receptor beta chain was found in a study of T cell changes during pregnancy in multiple sclerosis. Libraries were prepared by immunoSEQ multiplex PCR; TCRdb keeps only in-frame clonotypes and omits some of them. The sample holds around 96,000 clones, 94% seen once. Trimming shortened V by 5 bases and J by 11 bases, and 16 bases separated the two germline ends. The CDR3 is 14 amino acids. Germline CDR1 SGHTA, CDR2 FQGNSA. Sequenced here: peripheral blood, sampled after pregnancy. The TCR was taken from a female donor in good health, enrolled as a control in a pregnancy study. The chain couples TRBV7-2 to TRBJ2-6; D perhaps matches TRBD1 (6 bases). Here the CDR3 DNA reads TGTGCCAGCAGCCTAGGTTTGGGGGCTTACGTCCTGACTTTC. Protein product: CASSLGLGAYVLTF.